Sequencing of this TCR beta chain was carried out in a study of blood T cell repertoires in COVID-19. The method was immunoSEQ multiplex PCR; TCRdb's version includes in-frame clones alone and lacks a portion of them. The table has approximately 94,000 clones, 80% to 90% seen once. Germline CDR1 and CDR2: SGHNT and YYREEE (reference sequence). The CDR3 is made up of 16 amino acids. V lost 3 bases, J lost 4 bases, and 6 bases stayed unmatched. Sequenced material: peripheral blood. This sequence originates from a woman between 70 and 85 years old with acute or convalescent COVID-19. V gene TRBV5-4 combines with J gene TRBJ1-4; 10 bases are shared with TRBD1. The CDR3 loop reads CASSSSRDRGNEKLFF. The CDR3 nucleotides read TGTGCCAGCAGCTCATCCCGGGACAGGGGTAATGAAAAACTGTTTTTT.